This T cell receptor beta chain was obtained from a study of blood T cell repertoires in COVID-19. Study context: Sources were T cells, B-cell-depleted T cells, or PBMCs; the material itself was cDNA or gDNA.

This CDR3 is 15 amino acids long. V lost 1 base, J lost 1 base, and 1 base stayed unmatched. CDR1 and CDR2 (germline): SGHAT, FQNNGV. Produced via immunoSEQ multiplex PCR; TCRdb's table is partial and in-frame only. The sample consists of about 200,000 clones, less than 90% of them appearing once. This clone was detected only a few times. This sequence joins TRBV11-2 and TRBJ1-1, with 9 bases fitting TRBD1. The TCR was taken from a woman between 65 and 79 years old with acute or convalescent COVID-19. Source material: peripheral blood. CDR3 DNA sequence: TGTGCCAGCAGCTTAGGGACAGGGGAGAACACTGAAGCTTTCTTT. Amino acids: CASSLGTGENTEAFF. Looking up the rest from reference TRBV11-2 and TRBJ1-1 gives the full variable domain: EAGVAQSPRYKIIEKRQSVAFWCNPISGHATLYWYQQILGQGPKLLIQFQNNGVVDDSQLPKDRFSAERLKGVDSTLKIQPAKLEDSAVYLCASSLGTGENTEAFFGQGTRLTVV.